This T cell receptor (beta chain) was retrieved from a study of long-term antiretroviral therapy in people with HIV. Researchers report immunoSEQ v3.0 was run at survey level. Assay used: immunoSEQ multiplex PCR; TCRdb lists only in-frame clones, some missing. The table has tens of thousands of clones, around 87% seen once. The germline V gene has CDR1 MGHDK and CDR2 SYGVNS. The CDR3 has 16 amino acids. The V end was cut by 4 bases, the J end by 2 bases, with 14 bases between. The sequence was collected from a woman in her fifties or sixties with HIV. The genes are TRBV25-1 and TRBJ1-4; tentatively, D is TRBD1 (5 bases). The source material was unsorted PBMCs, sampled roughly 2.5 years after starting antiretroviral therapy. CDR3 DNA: TGTGCCAGCAGTGGCCGGGGGGTTCTCACTAATGAAAAACTGTTTTTT. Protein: CASSGRGVLTNEKLFF.